This T cell receptor (beta chain) is drawn from a study of CD8+CD57+ T cells in acquired aplastic anemia. The length of the CDR3 is 13 residues. V lost 10 bases and J lost 0, with 12 bases in between. Germline CDR1 reads ENHRY; CDR2 reads SYGVKD. Profiling of TCR beta VDJ combinations and CDR3 sequences used genomic DNA as template. In TCRdb, the reads were re-called with MiXCR into one record per CDR3 protein. The sample holds approximately 380,000 distinct CDR3 sequences; approximately 70% are singletons and the top ten take 4%. The TCR sequence derives from a human donor in good health, serving as a control. This sequence joins TRBV10-3 and TRBJ1-1, with D possibly TRBD1 on 6 matching bases. Sequenced input: sorted CD4+, CD8+, or CD8+CD57+ T cells (not recorded which) from PBMCs. CDR3 sequence: CATMGQLNTEAFF. The CDR3 region has the DNA TGTGCCACTATGGGACAACTGAACACTGAAGCTTTCTTT.